The next 29 T cell receptor beta chains were all read from a single sample in a study of graft-versus-host responses after intestinal transplantation. TCRdb keeps only in-frame clones here, not all; method: immunoSEQ multiplex PCR. The sample comprises 13,000 to 15,000 clones, around 38% of which are singletons, and approximately 1% rests with the top ten. Sequenced here: alloreactive CD4+ T cells from a mixed lymphocyte reaction culture, sampled before intestinal transplant. Subset given: CFSE-low proliferating T cells sorted from roughly six-day pre-transplant mixed lymphocyte reaction (GvH or HvG direction). Receptors originate from a human patient who received an intestinal transplant.

This clone was seen a handful of times. The gene calls are TRBV27 and TRBJ2-6; TRBD1 might be the D (5 bases). The CDR3 runs 14 residues. V lost 5 bases to trimming and J lost 1 base, with 6 bases between them. Germline CDR1 and CDR2: MNHEY and SMNVEV (reference sequence). The chain's CDR3 is CASSGASGANVLTF. In nucleotides, the CDR3 is TGTGCCAGCAGTGGGGCTTCTGGGGCCAACGTCCTGACTTTC.

About this clone: At one end, the junction sequence differs from germline, possibly due to a read error. This sequence joins TRBV7-9 and TRBJ1-1, with TRBD1 matching over 8 bases. The CDR3 is 12 amino acids. CDR1 is SEHNR and CDR2 is FQNEAQ in the germline V gene (reference sequence). CDR3: CASSVDTQQGVF. The CDR3 region has the DNA TGTGCCAGCAGCGTCGACACACAACAGGGGGTCTTT. Together with reference TRBV7-9 and TRBJ1-1, the CDR3 gives the full variable domain: DTGVSQNPRHKITKRGQNVTFRCDPISEHNRLYWYRQTLGQGPEFLTYFQNEAQLEKSRLLSDRFSAERPKGSFSTLEIQRTEQGDSAMYLCASSVDTQQGVFGQGTRLTVV.

This clone was seen a few times. The CDR3 region is CASSIKGSYTGANVLTF. In nucleotides, the CDR3 is TGTGCCAGTAGTATCAAGGGGTCTTATACTGGGGCCAACGTCCTGACTTTC. The chain links TRBV19 to TRBJ2-6, with D perhaps TRBD1 (5 bases). This CDR3 has 17 amino acids. CDR1 is LNHDA and CDR2 is SQIVND in the germline V gene (reference sequence). Trimming cost V 3 bases and J 2 bases, with 14 bases left between them.

This clone was recorded only once. This chain connects TRBV7-9 to TRBJ1-1; tentatively, D is TRBD1 (6 bases). Germline CDR1 is SEHNR and CDR2 is FQNEAQ (reference sequence). The V gene lost 5 bases and the J gene lost 3 bases, with 19 bases spanning the gap. The CDR3 totals 16 residues. The CDR3 region is CASSPPFFRGHTEAFF. CDR3 DNA sequence: TGTGCCAGCAGCCCCCCGTTTTTCAGGGGACACACTGAAGCTTTCTTT.

J is TRBJ1-2 and V is TRBV7-9; D remains unclear. The CDR3 sequence is 13 residues long. Germline loops: CDR1 SEHNR, CDR2 FQNEAQ (reference sequence). V lost 5 bases and J 4 bases, leaving 11 bases between the germline ends. The CDR3 loop is CASSREGGYGYTF. CDR3 bases: TGTGCCAGCAGCCGAGAGGGAGGCTATGGCTACACCTTC.

In its sample, this clone was seen a few times. This chain links TRBV19 with TRBJ1-3; 8 bases agree with TRBD1. From germline, CDR1 is LNHDA and CDR2 SQIVND (reference sequence). The CDR3 consists of 15 residues. Trimming took 7 bases from V and 2 from J; bases not matched to a gene: 7. CDR3 DNA sequence: TGTGCCAGTAAGGTTGGCAGGGGGCCTGGAAACACCATATATTTT. The encoded protein is CASKVGRGPGNTIYF.

The V gene is TRBV5-1, the J gene TRBJ2-7; 8 bases agree with TRBD1. Germline CDR1 is SGHRS and CDR2 is YFSETQ. The trim removed 2 bases at V and 2 bases at J, leaving 6 bases unmatched. The CDR3 runs 15 residues. CDR3 DNA: TGCGCCAGCAGCTTAGGACAGGGATTAACCTACGAGCAGTACTTC. This sequence encodes CASSLGQGLTYEQYF.

The chain is built from TRBV6-7 and TRBJ2-2; 11 bases fit TRBD1. TRBV6-7 is annotated as an ORF whose role is uncertain. The CDR3 is 16 amino acids. V lost 2 bases to trimming and J lost 5 bases; unmatched junction nucleotides: 4. The CDR3 here is CASSYEGQGGTGELFF. Written as DNA, the CDR3 is TGTGCCAGCAGTTACGAGGGACAGGGGGGTACCGGGGAGCTGTTTTTT.

The genes are TRBV27 and TRBJ2-3; TRBD1 matches at 7 bases. Germline V gene sequence: CDR1 MNHEY, CDR2 SMNVEV (reference sequence). V shed 4 bases and J 1 base; nucleotides not matched to a gene: 5. This CDR3 spans 15 amino acids. As DNA, the CDR3 is TGTGCCAGCAGTTACCAAGACAGGGGCACAGATACGCAGTATTTT. This codes for CASSYQDRGTDTQYF.

The sample holds one count of this clone. The rearrangement joins TRBV25-1 to TRBJ1-2; D uncertain. Trimming stripped 3 bases from V and 0 bases from J, with 5 bases between. There are 13 residues in the CDR3. The germline V gene encodes CDR1 MGHDK and CDR2 SYGVNS. CDR3 nucleotides: TGTGCCAGCAGTGATGCGGCTAACTATGGCTACACCTTC. Amino acids: CASSDAANYGYTF.

The CDR3 DNA sequence: TGTGCCTGGAGTCCAGGACTAGCGGGGAGATCCGATACGCAGTATTTT. Residues: CAWSPGLAGRSDTQYF. The gene calls are TRBV30 and TRBJ2-3; TRBD2 matches 12 bases. Germline loops: CDR1 GTSNPN, CDR2 SVGIG (reference sequence). This CDR3 contains 16 residues. Germline trimming cut 2 bases from V and 6 bases from J; bases unmatched to any gene: 9. The whole variable domain, remainder taken from reference TRBV30 and TRBJ2-3, is SQTIHQWPATLVQPVGSPLSLECTVEGTSNPNLYWYRQAAGRGLQLLFYSVGIGQISSEVPQNLSASRPQDRQFILSSKKLLLSDSGFYLCAWSPGLAGRSDTQYFGPGTRLTVL.

The chain uses TRBV6-5 and TRBJ2-3; 7 nucleotides line up with TRBD2. Germline V lookup: CDR1 MNHEY, CDR2 SVGAGI. This CDR3 has 15 amino acids. J lost 7 bases, V lost 0 bases, and 7 bases had no gene match. The DNA of the CDR3 is TGTGCCAGCAGTTACTCTGCGGGGGAACCATATACGCAGTATTTT. This gives the protein CASSYSAGEPYTQYF.

The chain carries TRBV7-2 and TRBJ1-1; 7 bases line up with TRBD1. This CDR3 spans 14 amino acids. J was trimmed by 11 bases and V by 0 bases; bases with no gene match: 9. Germline V lookup: CDR1 SGHTA, CDR2 FQGNSA. CDR3 region: CASSLASAGGSAFF. The CDR3 nucleotides are TGTGCCAGCAGCTTAGCTTCGGCAGGGGGATCGGCTTTCTTT.

V and J are TRBV10-3 and TRBJ1-4; perhaps TRBD1 as D (6 bases). V was shortened by 6 bases and J by 8 bases, with 16 bases between the two germline ends. There are 14 residues in the CDR3. Germline V gene data show CDR1 as ENHRY and CDR2 as SYGVKD. The CDR3 protein is CAIRDSGPGEKLFF. DNA for the CDR3: TGTGCCATCAGGGACAGCGGCCCAGGGGAAAAACTGTTTTTT.

Within the sample, this clone is medium-sized. V usage is TRBV6-5 and J usage is TRBJ2-7; 10 nucleotides line up with TRBD1. The germline V gene has CDR1 MNHEY and CDR2 SVGAGI. The junction had 7 bases not matched to a gene; V was cut back by 4 bases and J by 4 bases. This CDR3 region has 15 residues. This CDR3 reads CASSSVGQGVYEQYF. The CDR3 coding sequence is TGTGCCAGCAGTTCGGTAGGACAGGGGGTGTACGAGCAGTACTTC.

The J gene is TRBJ1-1, the V gene TRBV7-9; TRBD1 aligns across 10 bases. The junction had 12 bases not matched to a gene; V was cut back by 3 bases and J by 2 bases. Germline V gene sequence: CDR1 SEHNR, CDR2 FQNEAQ (reference sequence). CDR3 length equals 18 residues. Written as DNA, the CDR3 is TGTGCCAGCAGCTTCCCGAGCCCGGGACAGGGGCAAAACACTGAAGCTTTCTTT. This sequence encodes CASSFPSPGQGQNTEAFF.

This rearrangement joins TRBV18 to TRBJ1-5; D gene ambiguous. Trimming left V 6 bases short and J 4 bases short, with 22 bases between. CDR1 and CDR2 from the germline V gene are KGHSH and LQKENI. This CDR3 has 17 amino acids. Here the CDR3 DNA reads TGTGCCAGCTCGTCTCTGGGCTCGGGGAGAGGGAATCAGCCCCAGCATTTT. It is translated as CASSSLGSGRGNQPQHF.

CDR3 DNA sequence: TGTGCCAGCAGCCAACTAGGACTAGCGGGGGACATGGAGACCCAGTACTTC. This gives the protein CASSQLGLAGDMETQYF. The V call is TRBV4-2, the J call TRBJ2-5; 13 bases agree with TRBD2. V dropped 2 bases and J dropped 5; count of bases not matched to a gene: 8. The CDR3 is 17 amino acids. Germline V CDR1 and CDR2: LGHNA, YNFKEQ.

This clone showed up just a few times. Germline and junction disagree at one end, which may indicate a read error. V usage is TRBV10-3 and J usage is TRBJ2-7; D might be TRBD1 (5 bases). Germline V gene sequence: CDR1 ENHRY, CDR2 SYGVKD. The CDR3 contains 14 residues. CDR3 nucleotide sequence: TGTGCCATCGGTGAGGACATTGACCTCTACGAGCAGTACTTC. Translated, it gives CAIGEDIDLYEQYF.

By share, this clone ranks as medium-sized. J is TRBJ1-6 and V is TRBV6-5; 7 bases match TRBD1. Germline V gene lookup returns CDR1 MNHEY and CDR2 SVGAGI. CDR3 length equals 14 residues. The trim removed 6 bases at V and 11 bases at J, leaving 10 bases unmatched. The CDR3 reads CASRLDRVPAPLHF. CDR3 sequence (DNA): TGTGCCAGCAGACTCGACAGGGTACCGGCACCCCTCCACTTT.

The chain uses TRBV30 and TRBJ1-6, with 7 bases lining up with TRBD1. The CDR3 length is 14 residues. Germline CDR1 reads GTSNPN; CDR2 reads SVGIG (reference sequence). Trimming at V came to 4 bases and at J to 6 bases, leaving 6 bases not matched to a gene. The CDR3: CAWKGSGGNSPLHF. Here the CDR3 DNA reads TGTGCCTGGAAGGGCTCAGGGGGTAATTCACCCCTCCACTTT.

The chain's CDR3 is CASSTPGLAGGPSQYF. The CDR3 DNA reads TGTGCCAGTAGTACCCCCGGACTAGCGGGGGGGCCTTCGCAGTATTTT. V usage is TRBV19 and J usage is TRBJ2-3; 15 bases agree with TRBD2. The J segment lost 10 bases and the V segment lost 4 bases, leaving 9 bases of the junction unmatched. Germline loops: CDR1 LNHDA, CDR2 SQIVND (reference sequence). The CDR3 contains 16 residues.

This rearrangement joins TRBV10-3 to TRBJ2-3; TRBD2 might be the D (6 bases). This CDR3 contains 14 residues. V was shortened by 7 bases and J by 1 base, with 12 bases between the two germline ends. Germline V lookup: CDR1 ENHRY, CDR2 SYGVKD. The CDR3 is CAIKGAGRTDTQYF. Written as DNA, the CDR3 is TGTGCCATCAAGGGTGCGGGGCGCACAGATACGCAGTATTTT.

This chain connects TRBV6-1 to TRBJ1-3; D may be TRBD1 (6 bases). Trimming took 5 bases from V and 2 from J, leaving 10 bases between them. Germline CDR1 reads MNHNS; CDR2 reads SASEGT. The CDR3 loop spans 14 amino acids. The chain's CDR3 is CASSLRQAGNTIYF. CDR3 nucleotide sequence: TGTGCCAGCAGTTTGAGACAGGCTGGAAACACCATATATTTT.

This clone was counted a few times. This chain links TRBV7-9 with TRBJ1-6, with TRBD1 matching over 7 bases. Germline V gene lookup returns CDR1 SEHNR and CDR2 FQNEAQ (reference sequence). CDR3 length: 16 amino acids. The V gene end was trimmed by 5 bases and the J gene end by 7 bases; junction bases not matched to a gene: 11. CDR3 region: CASSPEGADLNSPLHF. Here the CDR3 DNA reads TGTGCCAGCAGCCCGGAGGGGGCAGATTTGAATTCACCCCTCCACTTT.

The rearrangement uses TRBV28 and TRBJ1-5, with a possible D match to TRBD1 (6 bases). CDR3 size: 15 residues. Germline CDR1 and CDR2: MDHEN and SYDVKM. Trimming shortened V by 6 bases and J by 5 bases, and 17 bases separated the two germline ends. This CDR3 is CASSPRGHGDQPQHF. CDR3 coding DNA: TGTGCCAGCAGCCCCAGGGGTCATGGGGATCAGCCCCAGCATTTT.

The chain employs TRBV21-1 and TRBJ1-5; the table names TRBD1, a call not compared with the DNA. TRBV21-1 is a pseudogene locus. This CDR3 contains 16 residues. The CDR3 spells CASSKARAGGNQPQHF. In DNA, the CDR3 is TGTGCCAGCAGCAAAGCGAGGGCAGGGGGCAATCAGCCCCAGCATTTT.

The chain links TRBV13 to TRBJ1-2; D is unclear. Trimming removed 2 bases from V and 8 bases from J, with 15 bases in between. The CDR3 consists of 14 residues. Germline lookup yields CDR1 PRHDT and CDR2 FYEKMQ (reference sequence). The CDR3 sequence: CASSLPGGDGGYTF. CDR3 bases: TGTGCCAGCAGCTTACCGGGCGGGGATGGGGGCTACACCTTC.

The V call is TRBV6-5, the J call TRBJ2-4; D remains ambiguous. The V and J ends lost 4 bases and 4 bases respectively, with 2 bases between them. Germline V gene lookup returns CDR1 MNHEY and CDR2 SVGAGI. CDR3 length: 11 amino acids. Here the CDR3 reads CASSSKNIQYF. The CDR3 bases are TGTGCCAGCAGTTCTAAAAACATTCAGTACTTC.